This T cell receptor (beta chain) was sequenced during a study of regulatory T cells in long-lasting Graves disease. Study at large: It was over 5 years of antithyroid drugs, with positive TSH receptor antibodies, that meant persistent Graves' disease. Whole-study results and caveats: Patients whose Graves' disease persisted exhibited lower TCR diversity than those newly diagnosed.

Investigators prepared the TCR beta libraries by applying iRepertoire HTBI primers and Arm-PCR of CDR3 regions. In TCRdb, the multiplex PCR reads were re-called with MiXCR into one record per CDR3 protein. The sample contains hundreds of thousands of distinct CDR3 sequences, 25% to 30% of which appear only once. Comment on this clonotype: Its antigen is unknown.

Time point here: persistent/refractory GD, antithyroid drugs over 5 years with positive TRAb. Construction of the TCR library relied on RNA isolated from PBMCs. EDTA tubes were used for drawing 8.5 to 9.5 milliliters of peripheral blood. Sequenced material: peripheral blood mononuclear cells (PBMCs), taken when the disease was refractory, from a patient treated with antithyroid drugs. The receptor was isolated from a female donor with Graves disease.

The CDR3, as DNA: TGCGCCAGCAGGTTCGGAGGGCCTAGCACCGGGGAGCTGTTTTTT. This translates into CASRFGGPSTGELFF. The chain links TRBV5-1 to TRBJ2-2, with TRBD2 as a possible D gene (6 bases). The V and J ends lost 5 bases and 4 bases respectively, with 15 bases between them. Germline V gene data show CDR1 as SGHRS and CDR2 as YFSETQ. The CDR3 sequence is 15 residues long.